This TCR beta chain originates from a study of beta chain features in type 1 diabetes. Overall study findings and caveats: VDJ junctions from type 1 diabetes patients carried fewer insertions and larger deletions. Within the patient group, naive, central memory and Treg TCRB repertoires appeared more similar to each other than within healthy donors. HLA influence on TCRB rearrangement stayed unresolved here.

All of the isolated RNA was reverse transcribed, so expressed TCRB transcripts were sequenced. The repertoire was sequenced with immunoSEQ multiplex PCR; TCRdb's copy has only in-frame clones and lacks some. The repertoire includes about 900,000 clones, 17% of them detected once, and roughly 0.025% sits in the top ten. This clone was counted between two and nine times. Antigen specificity is unknown. Sequenced material: naive CD4+ T cells from blood. The clonotype comes from a young woman in good health.

Here the CDR3 reads CASSLMGHPAYEQYF. CDR3 in DNA: TGTGCCAGCAGCCTGATGGGACATCCCGCCTACGAGCAGTACTTC. V and J are TRBV9 and TRBJ2-7; a possible D gene is TRBD1 (6 bases). Trimming left V 4 bases short and J 2 bases short, with 16 bases between. The length of the CDR3 is 15 residues. Germline V gene data show CDR1 as SGDLS and CDR2 as YYNGEE.